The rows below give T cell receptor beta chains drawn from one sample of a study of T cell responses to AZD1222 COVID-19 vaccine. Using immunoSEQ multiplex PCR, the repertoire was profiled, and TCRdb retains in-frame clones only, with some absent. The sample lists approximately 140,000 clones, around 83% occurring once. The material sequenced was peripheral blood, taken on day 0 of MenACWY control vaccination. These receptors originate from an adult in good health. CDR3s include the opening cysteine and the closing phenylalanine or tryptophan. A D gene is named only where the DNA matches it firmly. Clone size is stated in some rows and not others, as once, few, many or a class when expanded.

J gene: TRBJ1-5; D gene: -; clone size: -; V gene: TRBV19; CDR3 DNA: TGTGCCAGTAGTATCACCACGGGTATCTTAAGCAATCAGCCCCAGCATTTT; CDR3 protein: CASSITTGILSNQPQHF
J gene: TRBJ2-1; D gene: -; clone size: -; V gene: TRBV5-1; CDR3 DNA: TGCGCCAGCAGCTTGGACCCGGGCTCCTACAATGAGCAGTTCTTC; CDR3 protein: CASSLDPGSYNEQFF
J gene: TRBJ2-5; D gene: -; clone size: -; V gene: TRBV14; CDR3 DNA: TGTGCCAGCAGCTCCGGGACAATTAAAGAGACCCAGTACTTC; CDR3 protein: CASSSGTIKETQYF
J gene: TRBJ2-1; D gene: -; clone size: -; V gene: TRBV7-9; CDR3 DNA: TGTGCCAGCAGCTTTGGGGGCTACAATGAGCAGTTCTTC; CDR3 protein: CASSFGGYNEQFF
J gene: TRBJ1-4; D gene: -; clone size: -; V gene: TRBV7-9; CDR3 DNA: TGTGCCAGCAGCTACGACAGCTCTAATGAAAAACTGTTTTTT; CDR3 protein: CASSYDSSNEKLFF
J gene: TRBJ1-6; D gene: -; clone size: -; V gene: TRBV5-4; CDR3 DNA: TGTGCCAGCAGCTTGGGTACAGGGCTTGCTAATTCACCCCTCCACTTT; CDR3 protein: CASSLGTGLANSPLHF
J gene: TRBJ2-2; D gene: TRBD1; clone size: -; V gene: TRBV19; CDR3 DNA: TGTGCCAGTAGTACCCCATTCACCGGGACAGGTTATTCCGGGGAGCTGTTTTTT; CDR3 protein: CASSTPFTGTGYSGELFF
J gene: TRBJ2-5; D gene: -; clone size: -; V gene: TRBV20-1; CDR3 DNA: TGCAGTGCTAGTAGGGAGACTGCTCAAGAGACCCAGTACTTC; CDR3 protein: CSASRETAQETQYF
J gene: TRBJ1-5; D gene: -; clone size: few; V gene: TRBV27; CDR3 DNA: TGTGCCAGCAGTTTAGTGGGGAATAGCAATCAGCCCCAGCATTTT; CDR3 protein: CASSLVGNSNQPQHF
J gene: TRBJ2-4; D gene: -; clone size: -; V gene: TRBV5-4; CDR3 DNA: TGTGCCAGCAGCTTTTTCCCCAAGGTGGGTCAGTACTTC; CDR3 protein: CASSFFPKVGQYF
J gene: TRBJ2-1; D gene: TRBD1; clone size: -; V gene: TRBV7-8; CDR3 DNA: TGTGCCAGCAGCTCCCCGACGCGGGTGGGCGGGGACAGGTCCTACAATGAGCAGTTCTTC; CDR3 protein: CASSSPTRVGGDRSYNEQFF
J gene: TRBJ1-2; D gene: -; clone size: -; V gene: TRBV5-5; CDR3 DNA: TGTGCCAGCAGCCTACGGACGGTGGATGTATTTGGATATGGCTACACCTTC; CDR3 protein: CASSLRTVDVFGYGYTF
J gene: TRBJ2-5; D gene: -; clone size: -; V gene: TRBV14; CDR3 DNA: TGTGCCAGCAGCCGGGTCAGCGGCGTAGAGACCCAGTACTTC; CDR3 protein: CASSRVSGVETQYF
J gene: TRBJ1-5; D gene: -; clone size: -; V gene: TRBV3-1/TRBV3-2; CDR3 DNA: TGTGCCAGCAGCTTCAGTAATAGCAATCAGCCCCAGCATTTT; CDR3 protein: CASSFSNSNQPQHF
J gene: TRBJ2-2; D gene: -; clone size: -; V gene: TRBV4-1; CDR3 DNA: TGCGCCAGCAGCCAAGATTGGGTTAACACCGGGGAGCTGTTTTTT; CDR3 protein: CASSQDWVNTGELFF
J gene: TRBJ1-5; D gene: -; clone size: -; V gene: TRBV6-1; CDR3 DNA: TGTGCCAGCAGTGCGATACAGGGTGTCAGGGATCAGCCCCAGCATTTT; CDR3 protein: CASSAIQGVRDQPQHF
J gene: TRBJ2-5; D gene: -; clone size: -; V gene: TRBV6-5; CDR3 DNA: TGTGCCAGCAGTTACCAGCGGGCTATGGAGACCCAGTACTTC; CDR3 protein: CASSYQRAMETQYF
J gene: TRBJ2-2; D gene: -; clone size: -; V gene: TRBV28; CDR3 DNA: TGTGCCAGCAGTCCTACAGGTCCCCCGAACACCGGGGAGCTGTTTTTT; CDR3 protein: CASSPTGPPNTGELFF
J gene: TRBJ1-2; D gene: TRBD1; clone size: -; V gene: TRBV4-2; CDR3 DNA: TGTGCCAGCAGCCAAGATGGGACAGGGGCCGGAGGCGGCTACACCTTC; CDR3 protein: CASSQDGTGAGGGYTF
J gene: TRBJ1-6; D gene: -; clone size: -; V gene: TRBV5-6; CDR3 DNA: TGTGCCAGCAGCTTGGCGGGGGCTATTTCACCCCTCCACTTT; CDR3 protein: CASSLAGAISPLHF
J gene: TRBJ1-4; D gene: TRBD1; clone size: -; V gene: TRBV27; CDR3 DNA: TGTGCCAGCAGTGTGACAGGGGCCTATGAAAAACTGTTTTTT; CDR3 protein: CASSVTGAYEKLFF
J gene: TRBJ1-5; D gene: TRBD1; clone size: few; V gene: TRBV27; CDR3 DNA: TGTGCCAGCAGTAGGAGATCCGGGACAGGCCTTATGAGGGACCAGCCCCAGCATTTT; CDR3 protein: CASSRRSGTGLMRDQPQHF
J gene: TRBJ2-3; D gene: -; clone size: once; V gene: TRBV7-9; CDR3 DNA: TGTGCCAGCAGCTTTGAACAGCACACAGATACGCAGTATTTT; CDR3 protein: CASSFEQHTDTQYF
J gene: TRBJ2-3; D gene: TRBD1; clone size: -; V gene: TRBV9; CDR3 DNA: TGTGCCAGCAGCGTAGCTGTGACAGGGTCTACAGATACGCAGTATTTT; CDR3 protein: CASSVAVTGSTDTQYF
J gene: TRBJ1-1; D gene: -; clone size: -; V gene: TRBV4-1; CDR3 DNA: TGCGCCAGCAGCCAAGAGATGGCCCGTAGTAACACTGAAGCTTTCTTT; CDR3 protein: CASSQEMARSNTEAFF
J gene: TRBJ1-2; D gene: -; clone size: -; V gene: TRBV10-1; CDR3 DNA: TGCGCCAGCAGTGAGTCGGCTCTCTATGGCTACACCTTC; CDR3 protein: CASSESALYGYTF
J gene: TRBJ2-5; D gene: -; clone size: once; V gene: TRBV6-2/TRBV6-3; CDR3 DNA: TGTGCCAGCAGTTACTTACAGGGCAGAAACCAAGAGACCCAGTACTTC; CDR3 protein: CASSYLQGRNQETQYF
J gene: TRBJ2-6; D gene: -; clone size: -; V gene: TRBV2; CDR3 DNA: TGTGCCAGCAGTTCTTTGGACTCTGGGGCCAACGTCCTGACTTTC; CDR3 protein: CASSSLDSGANVLTF
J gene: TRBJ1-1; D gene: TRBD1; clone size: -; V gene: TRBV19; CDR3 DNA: TGTGCCAGTAGCCGGGACAGGGGCCACATTTTGAACACTGAAGCTTTCTTT; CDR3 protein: CASSRDRGHILNTEAFF
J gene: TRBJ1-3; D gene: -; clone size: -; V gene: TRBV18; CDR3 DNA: TGTGCCAGCTCACCACCGGGGAGCTCTGGAAACACCATATATTTT; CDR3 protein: CASSPPGSSGNTIYF
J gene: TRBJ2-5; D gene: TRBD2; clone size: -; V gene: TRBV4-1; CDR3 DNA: TGCGCCAGCAGCCAATGGAGGACTAGCGGGGCGTACCAAGAGACCCAGTACTTC; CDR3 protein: CASSQWRTSGAYQETQYF
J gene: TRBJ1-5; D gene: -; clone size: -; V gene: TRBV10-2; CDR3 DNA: TGCGCCAGCAGTGAGTCCGCCCTTTATAGCAATCAGCCCCAGCATTTT; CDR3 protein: CASSESALYSNQPQHF
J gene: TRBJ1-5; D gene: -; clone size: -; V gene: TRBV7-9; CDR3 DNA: TGTGCCAGCAGTCGGGGTGGGAATCAGCCCCAGCATTTT; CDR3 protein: CASSRGGNQPQHF
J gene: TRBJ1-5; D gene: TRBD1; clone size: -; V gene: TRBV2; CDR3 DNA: TGTGCCAGCAGTGTCCCGGGACAGGGTTCCCCGTTCAATCAGCCCCAGCATTTT; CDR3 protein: CASSVPGQGSPFNQPQHF
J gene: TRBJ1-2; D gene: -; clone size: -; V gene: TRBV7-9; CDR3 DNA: TGTGCCAGCAGCTCAACCGGGACCCCAGAGCGCTACACCTTC; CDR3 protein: CASSSTGTPERYTF
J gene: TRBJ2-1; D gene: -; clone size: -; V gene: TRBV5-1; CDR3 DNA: TGCGCCAGCAGCTTGGGATTGGGGGATAATGAGCAGTTCTTC; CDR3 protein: CASSLGLGDNEQFF
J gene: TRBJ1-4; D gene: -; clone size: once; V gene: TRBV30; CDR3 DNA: TGTGCCTGGACTGAGGGGGGGCGACGAAAACTGTTTTTT; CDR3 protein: CAWTEGGRRKLFF
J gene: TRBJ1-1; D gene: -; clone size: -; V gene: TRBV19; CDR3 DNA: TGTGCCAGTAGTACTTCGCTGACAGGTTACTACACTGAAGCTTTCTTT; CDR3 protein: CASSTSLTGYYTEAFF
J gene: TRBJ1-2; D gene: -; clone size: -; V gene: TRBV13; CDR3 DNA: TGTGCCAGCAGCTTTCACGGCGACAGATGGTATGGCTACACCTTC; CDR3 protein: CASSFHGDRWYGYTF
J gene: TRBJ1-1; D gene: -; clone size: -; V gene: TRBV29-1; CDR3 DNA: TGCAGCGTTGCCGTTTTGGGGCAGGGCGAGAACACTGAAGCTTTCTTT; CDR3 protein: CSVAVLGQGENTEAFF
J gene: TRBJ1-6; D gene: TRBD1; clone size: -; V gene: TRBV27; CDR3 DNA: TGTGCCAGCAGTTCGTCCCGGGACAGGGGACCACCCCTCCACTTT; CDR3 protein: CASSSSRDRGPPLHF
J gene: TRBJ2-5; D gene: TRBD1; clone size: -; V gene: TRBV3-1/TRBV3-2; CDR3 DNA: TGTGCCACTTACGCCGGGGACAGAGGCGCCCAGTACTTC; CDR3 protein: CATYAGDRGAQYF
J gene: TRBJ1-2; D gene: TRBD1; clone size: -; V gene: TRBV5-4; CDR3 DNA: TGTGCCAGCAGCCCAACAGGGGAGAATGGCTACACCTTC; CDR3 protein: CASSPTGENGYTF
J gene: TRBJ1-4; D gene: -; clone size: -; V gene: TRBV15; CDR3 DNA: TGTGCCACCAGCAGGGAAACGTTAGCTAATGAAAAACTGTTTTTT; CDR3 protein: CATSRETLANEKLFF
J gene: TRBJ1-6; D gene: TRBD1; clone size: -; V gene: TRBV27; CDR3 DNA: TGTGCCAGCAGTTTATACGGATATTTTAACACAGGGGGGTCACCCCTCCACTTT; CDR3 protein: CASSLYGYFNTGGSPLHF
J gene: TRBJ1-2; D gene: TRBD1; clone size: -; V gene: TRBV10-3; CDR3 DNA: TGTGCCATCAGTGAAACAACAGGGGACTATGGCTACACCTTC; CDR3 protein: CAISETTGDYGYTF
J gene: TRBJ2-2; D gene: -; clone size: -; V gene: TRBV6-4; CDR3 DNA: TGTGCCAGCAGTACCGGCGGGGGCCAGAACACCGGGGAGCTGTTTTTT; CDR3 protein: CASSTGGGQNTGELFF
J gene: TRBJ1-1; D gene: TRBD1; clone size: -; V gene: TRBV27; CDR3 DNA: TGTACCACCAGGGGGCGCTCTGGGAGCACTGAAGCTTTCTTT; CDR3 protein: CTTRGRSGSTEAFF
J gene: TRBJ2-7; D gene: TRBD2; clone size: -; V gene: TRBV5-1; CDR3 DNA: TGCGCCAGCAGCTTGGGAAGCGGGGGCCTCTACGAGCAGTACTTC; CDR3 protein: CASSLGSGGLYEQYF
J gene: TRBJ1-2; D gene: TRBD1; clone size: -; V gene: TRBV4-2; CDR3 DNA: TGTGCCAGCAGCCAAGGCAGGGGGCGTCAATATGGCTACACCTTC; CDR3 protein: CASSQGRGRQYGYTF
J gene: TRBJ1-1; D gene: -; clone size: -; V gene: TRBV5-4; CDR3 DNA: TGTGCCAGCAGCTTGGCGGGGAACACTGAAGCTTTCTTT; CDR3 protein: CASSLAGNTEAFF
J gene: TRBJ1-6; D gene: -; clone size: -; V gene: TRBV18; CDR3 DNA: TGTGCCAGCTCACCGAATACCGAATCACCCCTCCACTTT; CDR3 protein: CASSPNTESPLHF
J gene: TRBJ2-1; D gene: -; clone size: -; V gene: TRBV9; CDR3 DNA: TGTGCCAGCAGCGTAGGAGACTACTACAATGAGCAGTTCTTC; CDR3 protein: CASSVGDYYNEQFF
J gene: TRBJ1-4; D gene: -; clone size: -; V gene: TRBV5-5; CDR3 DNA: TGTGCCAGCAGCCGACTGCCCGGGGTTAATGAAAAACTGTTTTTT; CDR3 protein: CASSRLPGVNEKLFF